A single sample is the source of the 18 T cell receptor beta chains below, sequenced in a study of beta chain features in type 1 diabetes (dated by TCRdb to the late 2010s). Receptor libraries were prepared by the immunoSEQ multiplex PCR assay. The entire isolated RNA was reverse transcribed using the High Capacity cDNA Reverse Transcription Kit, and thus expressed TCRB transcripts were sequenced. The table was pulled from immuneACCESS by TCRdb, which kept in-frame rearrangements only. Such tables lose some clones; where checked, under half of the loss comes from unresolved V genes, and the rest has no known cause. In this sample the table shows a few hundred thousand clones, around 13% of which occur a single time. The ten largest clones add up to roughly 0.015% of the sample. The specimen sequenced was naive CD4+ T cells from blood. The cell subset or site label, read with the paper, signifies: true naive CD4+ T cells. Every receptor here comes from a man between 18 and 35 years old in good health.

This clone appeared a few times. As DNA, the CDR3 is TGTGCCAGTAGTAGGACAGGGGATGGCTACACCTTC. The encoded protein is CASSRTGDGYTF. The rearrangement links TRBV19 to TRBJ1-2; 9 bases align to TRBD1. The V and J ends lost 4 bases and 6 bases, in that order; junction bases with no gene match: 0. The V gene's germline CDR1 is LNHDA and CDR2 SQIVND (reference sequence). The CDR3 is made up of 12 amino acids.

As DNA, the CDR3 is TGCAGTGGGAGTCGCAGTGAAAAACTGTTTTTT. It codes for CSGSRSEKLFF. This chain connects TRBV20-1 to TRBJ1-4; D is unclear. The CDR3 sequence is 11 residues long. Germline V gene sequence: CDR1 DFQATT, CDR2 SNEGSKA (reference sequence). The V end was cut by 7 bases, the J end by 7 bases, with 10 bases between.

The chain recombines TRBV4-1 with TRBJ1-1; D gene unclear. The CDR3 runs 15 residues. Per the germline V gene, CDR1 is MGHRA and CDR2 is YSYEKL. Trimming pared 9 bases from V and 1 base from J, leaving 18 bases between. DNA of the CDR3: TGCGCCAGTAGACGTATGGCGGGAACGAACACTGAAGCTTTCTTT. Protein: CASRRMAGTNTEAFF.

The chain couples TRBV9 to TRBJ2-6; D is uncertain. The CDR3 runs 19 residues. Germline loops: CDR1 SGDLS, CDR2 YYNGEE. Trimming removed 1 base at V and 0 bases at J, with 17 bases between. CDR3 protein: CASSVSLTQALSGANVLTF. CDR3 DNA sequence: TGTGCCAGCAGCGTAAGTTTAACCCAGGCACTCTCTGGGGCCAACGTCCTGACTTTC.

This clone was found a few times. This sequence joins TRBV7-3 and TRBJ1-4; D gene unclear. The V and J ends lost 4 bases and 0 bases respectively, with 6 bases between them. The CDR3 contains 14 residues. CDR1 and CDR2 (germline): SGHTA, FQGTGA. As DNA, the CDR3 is TGTGCCAGCAGCTCCGCAGCAACTAATGAAAAACTGTTTTTT. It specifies CASSSAATNEKLFF.

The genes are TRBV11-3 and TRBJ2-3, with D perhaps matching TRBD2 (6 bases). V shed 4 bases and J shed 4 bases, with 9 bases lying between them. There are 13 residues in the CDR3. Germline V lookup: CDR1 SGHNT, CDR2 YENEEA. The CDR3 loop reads CASSSPGADTQYF. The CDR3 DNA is TGTGCCAGCAGCTCCCCGGGGGCAGATACGCAGTATTTT.

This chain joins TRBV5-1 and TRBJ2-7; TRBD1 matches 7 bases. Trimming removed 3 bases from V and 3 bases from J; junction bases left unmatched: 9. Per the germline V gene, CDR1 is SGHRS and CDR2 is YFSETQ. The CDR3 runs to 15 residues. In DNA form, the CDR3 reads TGCGCCAGCAGCTCCGGGACAGTAACCTACTACGAGCAGTACTTC. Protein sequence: CASSSGTVTYYEQYF.

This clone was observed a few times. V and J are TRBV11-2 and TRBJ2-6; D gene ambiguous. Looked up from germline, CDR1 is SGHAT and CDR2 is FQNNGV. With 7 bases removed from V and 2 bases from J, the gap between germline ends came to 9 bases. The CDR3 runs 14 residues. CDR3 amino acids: CASTLLAGANVLTF. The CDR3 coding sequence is TGTGCCAGCACCCTTCTAGCTGGGGCCAACGTCCTGACTTTC.

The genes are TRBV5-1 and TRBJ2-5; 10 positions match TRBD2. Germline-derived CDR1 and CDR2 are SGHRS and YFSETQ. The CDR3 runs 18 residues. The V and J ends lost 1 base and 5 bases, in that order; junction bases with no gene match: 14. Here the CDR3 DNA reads TGCGCCAGCAGCTTGACCTTGGGGAGCGGGAGGGCCGTGGAGACCCAGTACTTC. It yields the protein CASSLTLGSGRAVETQYF.

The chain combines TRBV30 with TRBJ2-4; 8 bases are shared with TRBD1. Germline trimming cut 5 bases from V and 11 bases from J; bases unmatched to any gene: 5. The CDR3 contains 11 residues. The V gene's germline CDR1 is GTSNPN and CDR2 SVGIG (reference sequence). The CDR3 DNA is TGTGCCTGGGGCGACAGGGGTTTTCAGTACTTC. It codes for CAWGDRGFQYF.

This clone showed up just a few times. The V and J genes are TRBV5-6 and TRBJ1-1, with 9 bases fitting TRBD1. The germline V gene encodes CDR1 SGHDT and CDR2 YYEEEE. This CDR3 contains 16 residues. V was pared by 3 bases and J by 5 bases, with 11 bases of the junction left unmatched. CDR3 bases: TGTGCCAGCAGCTCGATTGACAGGGGGGATTCGACTGAAGCTTTCTTT. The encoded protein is CASSSIDRGDSTEAFF.

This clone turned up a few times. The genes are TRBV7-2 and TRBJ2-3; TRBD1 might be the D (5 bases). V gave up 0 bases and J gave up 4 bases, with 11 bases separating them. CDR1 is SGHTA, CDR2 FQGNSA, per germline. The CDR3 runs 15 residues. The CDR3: CASSLAGWGPDTQYF. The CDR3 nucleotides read TGTGCCAGCAGCTTAGCGGGGTGGGGCCCAGATACGCAGTATTTT.

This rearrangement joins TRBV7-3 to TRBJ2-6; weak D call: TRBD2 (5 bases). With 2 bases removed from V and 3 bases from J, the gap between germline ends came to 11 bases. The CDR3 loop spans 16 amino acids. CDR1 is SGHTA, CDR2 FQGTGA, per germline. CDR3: CASSLSGSYGANVLTF. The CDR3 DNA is TGTGCCAGCAGCTTATCGGGGTCGTATGGGGCCAACGTCCTGACTTTC.

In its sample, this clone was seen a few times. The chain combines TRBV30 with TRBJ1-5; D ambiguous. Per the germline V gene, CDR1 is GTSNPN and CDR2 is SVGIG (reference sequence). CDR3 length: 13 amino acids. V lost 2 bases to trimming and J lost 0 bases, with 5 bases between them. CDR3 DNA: TGTGCCTGGAGTTCCCGTAGCAATCAGCCCCAGCATTTT. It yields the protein CAWSSRSNQPQHF.

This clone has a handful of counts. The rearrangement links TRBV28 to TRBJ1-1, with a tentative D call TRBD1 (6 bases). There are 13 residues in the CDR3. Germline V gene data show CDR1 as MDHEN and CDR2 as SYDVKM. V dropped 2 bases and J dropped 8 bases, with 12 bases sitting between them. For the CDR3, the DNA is TGTGCCAGCAGTTTAATCGGACAGCCCGAAGCTTTCTTT. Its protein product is CASSLIGQPEAFF. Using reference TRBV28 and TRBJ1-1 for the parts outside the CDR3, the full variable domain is DVKVTQSSRYLVKRTGEKVFLECVQDMDHENMFWYRQDPGLGLRLIYFSYDVKMKEKGDIPEGYSVSREKKERFSLILESASTNQTSMYLCASSLIGQPEAFFGQGTRLTVV.

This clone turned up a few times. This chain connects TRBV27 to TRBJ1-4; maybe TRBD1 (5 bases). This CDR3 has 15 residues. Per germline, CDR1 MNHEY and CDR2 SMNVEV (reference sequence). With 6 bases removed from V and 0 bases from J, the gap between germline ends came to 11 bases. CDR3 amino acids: CASSDAGSTNEKLFF. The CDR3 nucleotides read TGTGCCAGCAGCGATGCAGGGTCAACTAATGAAAAACTGTTTTTT.

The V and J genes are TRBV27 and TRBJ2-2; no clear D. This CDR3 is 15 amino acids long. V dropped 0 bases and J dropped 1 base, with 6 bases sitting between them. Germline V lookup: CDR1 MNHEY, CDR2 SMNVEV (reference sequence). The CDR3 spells CASSLSGQNTGELFF. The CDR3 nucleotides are TGTGCCAGCAGTTTATCGGGCCAGAACACCGGGGAGCTGTTTTTT.

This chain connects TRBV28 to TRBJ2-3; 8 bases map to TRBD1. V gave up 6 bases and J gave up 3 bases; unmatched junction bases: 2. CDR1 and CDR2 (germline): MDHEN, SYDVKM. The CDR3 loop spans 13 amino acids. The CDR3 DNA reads TGTGCCAGCAGGACAGGGGAGACAGATACGCAGTATTTT. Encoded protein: CASRTGETDTQYF.